This T cell receptor beta chain was captured in a study of early T cells in non-severe SARS-CoV-2 infection. The germline gives CDR1 SGDLS, CDR2 YYNGEE. The CDR3 totals 15 residues. General study findings and limits: Anti-spike CD8 responses were favored in VDJdb matching, and private and CD4 specificities were missed.

As regards this clonotype: Antigen: not known. A much larger clone lies one base from this, so it may be a read error.

Researchers tagged individual cDNA molecules with unique molecular identifiers. TCRdb reprocessed the 5' RACE reads with MiXCR, giving one entry per CDR3 protein. The sample lists 70,000 or so distinct CDR3 sequences, more than 9% occurring once. This sequence joins TRBV9 and TRBJ1-6; no clear D. The TCR was taken from an adult who was a healthcare worker with PCR-confirmed SARS-CoV-2 infection or an uninfected control (not recorded which). The sequenced material came from whole blood. CDR3: CASSVAGAYNSPIHF. The CDR3 coding sequence is TGTGCCAGCAGCGTAGCAGGTGCCTATAATTCACCCATCCACTTT.